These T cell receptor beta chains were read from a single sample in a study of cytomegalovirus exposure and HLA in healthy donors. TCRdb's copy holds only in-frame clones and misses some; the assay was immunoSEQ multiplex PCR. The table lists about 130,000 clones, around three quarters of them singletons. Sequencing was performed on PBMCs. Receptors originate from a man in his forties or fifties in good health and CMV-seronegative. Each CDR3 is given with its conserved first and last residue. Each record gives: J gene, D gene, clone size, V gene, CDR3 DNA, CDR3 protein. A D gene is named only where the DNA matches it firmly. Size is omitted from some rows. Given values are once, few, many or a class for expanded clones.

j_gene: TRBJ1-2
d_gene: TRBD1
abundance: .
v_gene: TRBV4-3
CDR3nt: TGCGCCAGCAGCCATGACAGGGGGCTGAATGGCTACACCTTC
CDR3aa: CASSHDRGLNGYTF

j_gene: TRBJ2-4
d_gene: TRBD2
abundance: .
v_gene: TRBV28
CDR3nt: TGTGCCAGCAGTTTAAGCGGGGGTCAAAACATTCAGTACTTC
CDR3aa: CASSLSGGQNIQYF

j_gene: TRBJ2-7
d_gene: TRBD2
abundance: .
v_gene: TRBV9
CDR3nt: TGTGCCAGCAGCCCGACGCGGACTAGCGGGGGGTCCTACGAGCAGTACTTC
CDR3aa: CASSPTRTSGGSYEQYF

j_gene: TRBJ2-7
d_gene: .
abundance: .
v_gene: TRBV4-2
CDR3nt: TGTGCCAGCAGCCAAGAAGCCGGGGTCAGGAGCGAGCAGTACTTC
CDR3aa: CASSQEAGVRSEQYF

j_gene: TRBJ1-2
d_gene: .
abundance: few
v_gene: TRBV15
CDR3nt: TGTGCCACCAGCAGGGACGGGAAACTTCTCTATGGCTACACCTTC
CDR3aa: CATSRDGKLLYGYTF

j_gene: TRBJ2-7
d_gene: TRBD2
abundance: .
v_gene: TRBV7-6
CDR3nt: TGTGCCAGCACACCAGCGGGGGGTACGTCGGAGCAGTCCTTC
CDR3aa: CASTPAGGTSEQSF

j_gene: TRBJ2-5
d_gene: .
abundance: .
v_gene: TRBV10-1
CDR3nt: TGCGCCAGAGCAGGGAAAGAGACCCAGTACTTC
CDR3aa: CARAGKETQYF

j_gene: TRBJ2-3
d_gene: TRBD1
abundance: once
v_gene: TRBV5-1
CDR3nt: TGCGCCAGCAGCTCGACAGGGGATACGCAGTATTTT
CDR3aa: CASSSTGDTQYF

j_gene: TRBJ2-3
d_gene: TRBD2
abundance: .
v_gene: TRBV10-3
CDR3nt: TGTGCCATACGAAGCGGGGGACCGACTAGCACAGATACGCAGTATTTT
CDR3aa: CAIRSGGPTSTDTQYF

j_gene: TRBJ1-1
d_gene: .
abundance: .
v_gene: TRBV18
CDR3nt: TGTGCCAGCTCACCGAACAAGAACACTGAAGCTTTCTTT
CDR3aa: CASSPNKNTEAFF

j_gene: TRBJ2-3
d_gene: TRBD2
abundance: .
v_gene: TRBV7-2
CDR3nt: TGTGCCAGCAGCTTAGTGGGGAGCGGGGGCCGCACAGATACGCAGTATTTT
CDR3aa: CASSLVGSGGRTDTQYF

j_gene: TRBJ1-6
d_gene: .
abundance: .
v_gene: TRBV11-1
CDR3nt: TGTGCCAGCAGCCAACCGGGACTTGTCCATTCACCCCTCCACTTT
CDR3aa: CASSQPGLVHSPLHF

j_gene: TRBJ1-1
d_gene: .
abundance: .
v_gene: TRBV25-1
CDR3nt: TGTGCCAGCAGTGAATGGGGGGGAGTAAGGACTGAAGCTTTCTTT
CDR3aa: CASSEWGGVRTEAFF

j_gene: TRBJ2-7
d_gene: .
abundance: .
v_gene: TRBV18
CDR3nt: TGTGCCAGCTCACCGGACAGCTTGAACTACGAGCAGTACTTC
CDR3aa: CASSPDSLNYEQYF

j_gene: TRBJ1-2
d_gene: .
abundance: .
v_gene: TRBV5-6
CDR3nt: TGTGCCAGCAGCCCCCCGGCAGGCCGCCATGGCTACACCTTC
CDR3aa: CASSPPAGRHGYTF

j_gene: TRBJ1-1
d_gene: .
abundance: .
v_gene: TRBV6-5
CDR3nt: TGTGCCAGCAGTAGAGGGTTAGGTAGCACTGAAGCTTTCTTT
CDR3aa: CASSRGLGSTEAFF

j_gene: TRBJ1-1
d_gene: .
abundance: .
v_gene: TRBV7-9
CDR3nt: TGTGCCAGCAGGCACCTGTGGCTCACTGAAGCTTTCTTT
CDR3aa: CASRHLWLTEAFF

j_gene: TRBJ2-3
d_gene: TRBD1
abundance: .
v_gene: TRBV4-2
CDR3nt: TGTGCCAGCAGCCTACCCTCCGGACAGGCTGATTGGGGGCAGTATTTT
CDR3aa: CASSLPSGQADWGQYF

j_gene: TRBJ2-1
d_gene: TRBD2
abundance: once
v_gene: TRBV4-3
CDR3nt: TGCGCCAGCAGCCAAAATACAGCGGGGCTCTCCTACAATGAGCAGTTCTTC
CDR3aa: CASSQNTAGLSYNEQFF

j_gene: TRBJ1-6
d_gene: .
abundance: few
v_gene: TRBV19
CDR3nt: TGTGCCAGTAGGAGCGGGGGGACGAGGTATAATTCACCCCTCCACTTT
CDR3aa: CASRSGGTRYNSPLHF

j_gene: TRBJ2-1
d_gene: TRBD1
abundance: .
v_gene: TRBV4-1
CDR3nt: TGCGCCAGCAGCCAAGATTGGTTAGGGACAGGGGCGAATGAGCAGTTCTTC
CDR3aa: CASSQDWLGTGANEQFF

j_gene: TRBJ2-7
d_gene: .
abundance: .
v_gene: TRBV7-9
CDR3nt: TGTGCCAGCAGCTTTCAGGGGCTCGGGGAGCAGTACTTC
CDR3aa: CASSFQGLGEQYF

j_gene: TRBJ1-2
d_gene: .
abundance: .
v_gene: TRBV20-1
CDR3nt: TGCAGTGCTAGTCAGGGTAATGGCTACACCTTC
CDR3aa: CSASQGNGYTF

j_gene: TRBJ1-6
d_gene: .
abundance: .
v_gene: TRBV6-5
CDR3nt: TGTGCCAGCAGTTTCAGGGATTCACCCCTCCACTTT
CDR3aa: CASSFRDSPLHF

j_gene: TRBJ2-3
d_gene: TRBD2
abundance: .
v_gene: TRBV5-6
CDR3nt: TGTGCCAGCAGCTCTTCACTAGCGGTTGTAAGTGGGCCAGATACGCAGTATTTT
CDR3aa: CASSSSLAVVSGPDTQYF

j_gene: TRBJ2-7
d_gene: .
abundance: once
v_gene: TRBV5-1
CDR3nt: TGCGCCAGCAGGCCAGATCACTACGAGCAGTACTTC
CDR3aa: CASRPDHYEQYF

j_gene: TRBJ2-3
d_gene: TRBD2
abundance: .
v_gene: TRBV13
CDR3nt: TGTGCCAGCAGCTTAGGACTAGCGGGGAGCACAGATACGCAGTATTTT
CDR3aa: CASSLGLAGSTDTQYF

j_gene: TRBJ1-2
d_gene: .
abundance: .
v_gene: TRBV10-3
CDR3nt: TGTGCCATCAGTGAGTCGAGGCAGCCGCTCTATGGCTACACCTTC
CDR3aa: CAISESRQPLYGYTF

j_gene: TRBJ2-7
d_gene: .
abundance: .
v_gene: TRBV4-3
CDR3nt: TGCGCCAGCAGCCAAGGAGGAGCCTACGAGCAGTACTTC
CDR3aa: CASSQGGAYEQYF

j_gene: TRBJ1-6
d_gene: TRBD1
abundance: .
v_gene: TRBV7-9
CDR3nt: TGTGCCAGCAGCTTAGGGACAGGGATCTCCTATAATTCACCCCTCCACTTT
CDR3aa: CASSLGTGISYNSPLHF

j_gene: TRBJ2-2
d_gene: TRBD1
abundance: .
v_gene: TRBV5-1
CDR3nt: TGCGCCAGCAGCCTGCCCCCGGGACAGACCACCGGGGAGCTGTTTTTT
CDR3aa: CASSLPPGQTTGELFF

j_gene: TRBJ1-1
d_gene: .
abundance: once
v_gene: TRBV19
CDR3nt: TGTGCCAGTAGTATCCCGGTCGGTGAAGCTTTCTTT
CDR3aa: CASSIPVGEAFF

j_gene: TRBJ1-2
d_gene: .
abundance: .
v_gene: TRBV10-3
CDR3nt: TGTGCCATCAGTGGACAGTTCTATGGCTACACCTTC
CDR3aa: CAISGQFYGYTF

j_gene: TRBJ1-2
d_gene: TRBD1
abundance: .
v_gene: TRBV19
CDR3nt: TGTGCCAGTAGTATTGTGACAGGGGGCGGCTATGGCTACACCTTC
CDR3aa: CASSIVTGGGYGYTF

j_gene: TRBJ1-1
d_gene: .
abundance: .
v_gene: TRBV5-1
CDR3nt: TGCGCCAGCAGCATGGCGGTAAACACTGAAGCTTTCTTT
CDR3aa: CASSMAVNTEAFF

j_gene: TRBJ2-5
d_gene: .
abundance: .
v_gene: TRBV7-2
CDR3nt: TGTGCCAGCAGCCTAGACAGTCGGGGGGAGACCCAGTACTTC
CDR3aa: CASSLDSRGETQYF

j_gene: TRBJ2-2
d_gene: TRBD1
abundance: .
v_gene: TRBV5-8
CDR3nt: TGTGCCAGCAGCACGGGACAGGGGGCACACACCGGGGAGCTGTTTTTT
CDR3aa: CASSTGQGAHTGELFF

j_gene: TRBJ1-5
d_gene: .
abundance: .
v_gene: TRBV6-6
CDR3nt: TGTGCCAGCAGTTACTCGGAGGTTCAGTATCAGCCCCAGCATTTT
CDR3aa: CASSYSEVQYQPQHF

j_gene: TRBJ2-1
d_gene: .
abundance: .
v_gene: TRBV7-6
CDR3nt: TGTGCCAGCAGCTTGTTAGCGGCAGCCTACAATGAGCAGTTCTTC
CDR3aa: CASSLLAAAYNEQFF

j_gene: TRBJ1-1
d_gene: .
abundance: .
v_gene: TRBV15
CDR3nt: TGTGCCACCGGGCGTGAAGCTTTCTTT
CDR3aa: CATGREAFF

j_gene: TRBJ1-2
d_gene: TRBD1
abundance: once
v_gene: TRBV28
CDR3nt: TGTGCCAGCAGAGGGACAGGGGCCAACTATGGCTACACCTTC
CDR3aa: CASRGTGANYGYTF

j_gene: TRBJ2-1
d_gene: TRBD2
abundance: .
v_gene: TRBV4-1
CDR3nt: TGCGCCAGCAGCCGGCTAGCGGGGGGGTGGAATAAGCAGTTCTTC
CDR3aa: CASSRLAGGWNKQFF

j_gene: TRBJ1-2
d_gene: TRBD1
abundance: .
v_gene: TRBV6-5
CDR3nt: TGTGCCAGCAGTTACTCGACAGGGGAAGCCTATGGCTACACCTTC
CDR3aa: CASSYSTGEAYGYTF

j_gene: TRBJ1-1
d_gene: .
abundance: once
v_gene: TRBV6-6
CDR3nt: TGTGCCAGCAGTTACTCGGGAGGGGAGACTGAAGCTTTCTTT
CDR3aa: CASSYSGGETEAFF

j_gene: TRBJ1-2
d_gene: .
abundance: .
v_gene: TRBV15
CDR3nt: TGTGCCACCAGCAGAGCCACAGGTTCTAACTATGGCTACACCTTC
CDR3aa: CATSRATGSNYGYTF

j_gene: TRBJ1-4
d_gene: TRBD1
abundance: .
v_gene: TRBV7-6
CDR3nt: TGTGCCAGCAGCTTAGGGGACAGGAAATATGAAAAACTGTTTTTT
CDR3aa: CASSLGDRKYEKLFF

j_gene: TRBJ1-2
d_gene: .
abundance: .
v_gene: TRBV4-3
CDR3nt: TGCGCCAGCAGCCTTGAGCCCAGGGAGGCAGCCCGCGGCTACACCTTC
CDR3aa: CASSLEPREAARGYTF

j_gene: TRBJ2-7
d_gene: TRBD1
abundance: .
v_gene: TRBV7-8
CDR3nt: TGTGCCAGCAGCCCAGGACAGGATTTCTACGAGCAGTACTTC
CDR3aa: CASSPGQDFYEQYF

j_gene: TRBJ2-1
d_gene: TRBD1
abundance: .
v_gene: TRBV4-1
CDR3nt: TGCGCCAGCAGCCCACATCGTCGGACAGGGGACTCCTACAATGAGCAGTTCTTC
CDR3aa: CASSPHRRTGDSYNEQFF

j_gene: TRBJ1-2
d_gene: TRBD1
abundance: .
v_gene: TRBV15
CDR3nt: TGTGCCACCAGCGCCCGACAGGGGACAGATGGCTACACCTTC
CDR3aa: CATSARQGTDGYTF

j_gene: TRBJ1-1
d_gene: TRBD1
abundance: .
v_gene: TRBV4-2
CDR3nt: TGTGCCAGCAGCTTTATGGGACAGGCGTACACTGAAGCTTTCTTT
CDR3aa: CASSFMGQAYTEAFF

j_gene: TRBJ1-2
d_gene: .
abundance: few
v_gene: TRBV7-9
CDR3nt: TGTGCCAGCAGCTCCGGGAGGCGGCGGGATGGCTACACCTTC
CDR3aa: CASSSGRRRDGYTF

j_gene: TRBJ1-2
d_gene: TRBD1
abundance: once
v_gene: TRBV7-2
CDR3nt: TGTGCCAGCAGCCCAGGACAGGGGAGCTCCAACTATGGCTACACCTTC
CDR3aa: CASSPGQGSSNYGYTF

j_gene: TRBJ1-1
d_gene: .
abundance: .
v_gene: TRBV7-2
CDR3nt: TGTGCCAGCAGCTTAAACGGCGGTCTGGAAGCTTTCTTT
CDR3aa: CASSLNGGLEAFF

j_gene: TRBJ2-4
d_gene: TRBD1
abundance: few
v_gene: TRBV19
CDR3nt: TGTGCCAGTAGTCCGACAGGGAAAAACATTCAGTACTTC
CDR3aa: CASSPTGKNIQYF

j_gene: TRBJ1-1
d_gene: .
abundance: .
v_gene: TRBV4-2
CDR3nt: TGTGCCAGCAGCCAAACTCAAGCCGGGAACACTGAAGCTTTCTTT
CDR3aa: CASSQTQAGNTEAFF

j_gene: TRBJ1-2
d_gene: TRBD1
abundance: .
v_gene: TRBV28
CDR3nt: TGTGCCAGCAGGTACCGGGACAGAGAAGGCGATGGCTACACCTTC
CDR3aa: CASRYRDREGDGYTF

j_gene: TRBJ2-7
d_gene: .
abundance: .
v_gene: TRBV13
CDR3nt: TGTGCCAGCAGCCTATCGAGGGGGAGGGATTTTTCGAGAGCGGGGCGGTACGAGCAGTACTTC
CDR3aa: CASSLSRGRDFSRAGRYEQYF

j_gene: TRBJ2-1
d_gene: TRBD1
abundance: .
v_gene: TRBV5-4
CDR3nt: TGTGCCAGCAGCACACCGACAGGGCTTGGGAATGAGCAGTTCTTC
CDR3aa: CASSTPTGLGNEQFF

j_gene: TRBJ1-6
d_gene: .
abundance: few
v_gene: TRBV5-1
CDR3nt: TGCGCCAGCAGCTTGGGGGCGCAGGGAAGTCCCCTCCACTTT
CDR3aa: CASSLGAQGSPLHF